This T cell receptor (beta chain) was found in a study of T cells in Graves' hyperthyroidism and ophthalmopathy. Study context: Peripheral blood specimens were obtained at initial diagnosis, prior to any treatment.

V was pared by 6 bases and J by 5 bases, with 24 bases of the junction left unmatched. The CDR3 has 20 residues. The germline gives CDR1 MNHEY, CDR2 SVGEGT. Orbital computed tomography, thyroid ultrasound, serum thyroxine and TRAb, and clinical symptoms together informed the diagnoses. RNA transcripts yielded amplified TCR beta CDR3 regions. TCR CDR3 underwent first-round RT-PCR with the HTBI primer set. TCRdb ran MiXCR on the multiplex PCR reads and lists one entry per CDR3 protein. The sample yields a few hundred thousand distinct CDR3 sequences, less than 15% seen once. In this sample, this clonotype turned up a few times.

Sequencing used blood. The genes are TRBV6-2 or TRBV6-3 and TRBJ1-5, with 8 nucleotides matching TRBD1. This TCR was sampled from a man aged 25 to 40 with Graves' hyperthyroidism that later progressed to Graves' ophthalmopathy. The CDR3 loop reads CASSHPEKYRGILADQPQHF. The DNA for the CDR3 is TGTGCCAGCAGCCACCCCGAGAAATACAGGGGGATATTAGCAGATCAGCCCCAGCATTTT.